This TCR beta chain emerged from a study of cytomegalovirus exposure and HLA in healthy donors. Findings and limits, study-wide: Investigators reported some 150 TCR beta chains as tied to cytomegalovirus. For presence/absence analyses, sequencing depth was assumed to be roughly uniform across donors.

The CDR3 loop spans 14 amino acids. Germline V gene sequence: CDR1 MGHDK, CDR2 SYGVNS. J gave up 3 bases and V 6 bases, and 4 bases lay outside the gene matches. Turning to this clone: Its target is not known.

PCR used 60 Vbeta primers and 13 Jbeta primers. Profiled with immunoSEQ multiplex PCR; TCRdb holds only in-frame clones, not every one. The sample includes 130,000 or so clones, roughly 77% seen only once; the top ten take around 5%. V is TRBV25-1 and J is TRBJ2-1, with 8 bases lining up with TRBD1. The sample taken for sequencing was PBMCs. The receptor was derived from a man younger than 45 in good health and CMV-seronegative. CDR3 bases: TGTGCCAGCAGCCGGACAGGGTACTACAATGAGCAGTTCTTC. This sequence encodes CASSRTGYYNEQFF.